The rows below give T cell receptor beta chains drawn from one sample of a study of type 1 and type 2 diabetes patients. A single record per CDR3 protein comes from TCRdb applying MiXCR to the multiplex PCR reads. The repertoire holds around 300,000 distinct CDR3 sequences, more than 45% seen once, with roughly 13% in the top ten. The sequenced sample was peripheral blood mononuclear cells (PBMCs). The source of these receptors is a man younger than 35 with type 2 diabetes. The CDR3 runs from the conserved cysteine through the conserved F or W. Fields, in order: J gene, D gene, CDR3 length, clone size, V gene, CDR3 protein, CDR3 DNA. The D gene is left open where the match is weak. Not all rows give a size; the values are once, few, many and, for expanded clones, a class.

TRBJ2-5 | NA | 17 | NA | TRBV5-1 | CASSRVPRSVAQETQYF | TGCGCCAGCAGCCGCGTCCCCAGATCCGTTGCCCAAGAGACCCAGTACTTC
TRBJ2-7 | TRBD2 | 14 | NA | TRBV6-2/TRBV6-3 | CASSDRDYQYEQYF | TGTGCCAGCAGCGACCGGGACTATCAATACGAGCAGTACTTC
TRBJ2-3 | NA | 16 | NA | TRBV6-5 | CASSLGPLPSTDTQYF | TGTGCCAGCAGTTTAGGTCCCTTGCCGAGCACAGATACGCAGTATTTT
TRBJ2-1 | NA | 13 | NA | TRBV10-1 | CASSRDAGNEQFF | TGCGCCAGCAGTAGGGATGCGGGCAATGAGCAGTTCTTC
TRBJ2-3 | NA | 14 | few | TRBV28 | CASSLLRVTDTQYF | TGTGCCAGCAGTTTACTCCGGGTCACAGATACGCAGTATTTT
TRBJ1-5 | NA | 15 | NA | TRBV12-3/TRBV12-4 | CASSFRRNSNQPQHF | TGTGCCAGCAGTTTCAGAAGGAATAGCAATCAGCCCCAGCATTTT
TRBJ2-7 | NA | 16 | NA | TRBV7-2 | CASSRRSGPSSYEQYF | TGTGCCAGCAGCCGGAGATCTGGGCCGAGCTCCTACGAGCAGTACTTC
TRBJ2-2 | NA | 11 | NA | TRBV7-9 | CASNLSGELFF | TGTGCCAGTAATCTTTCCGGGGAGCTGTTTTTT
TRBJ2-7 | TRBD2 | 16 | NA | TRBV7-2 | CASSFQGGGEGYEQYF | TGTGCCAGCAGCTTTCAAGGCGGGGGGGAGGGCTACGAGCAGTACTTC
TRBJ2-1 | TRBD1 | 15 | few | TRBV19 | CASSTLGQQNNEQFF | TGTGCCAGTAGTACCCTGGGACAGCAAAACAATGAGCAGTTCTTC
TRBJ2-1 | TRBD2 | 17 | NA | TRBV12-3/TRBV12-4 | CASSYSPTSGLYNEQFF | TGTGCCAGCAGTTACTCCCCGACTAGCGGGCTCTACAATGAGCAGTTCTTC
TRBJ2-2 | TRBD2 | 16 | NA | TRBV12-5 | CASGSPGLAGPGELFF | TGTGCTAGTGGATCTCCCGGACTAGCGGGACCCGGGGAGCTGTTTTTT
TRBJ2-5 | NA | 15 | NA | TRBV14 | CASSQWTLEQETQYF | TGTGCCAGCAGCCAATGGACACTGGAGCAAGAGACCCAGTACTTC
TRBJ1-2 | TRBD1 | 14 | NA | TRBV24-1 | CVTSDRGQVYGYTF | TGTGTCACCAGTGATCGGGGACAGGTCTATGGCTACACCTTC
TRBJ2-3 | TRBD2 | 18 | NA | TRBV5-1 | CASSLGLAGGASTDTQYF | TGCGCCAGCAGCTTGGGACTAGCGGGGGGGGCTAGCACAGATACGCAGTATTTT
TRBJ2-7 | NA | 14 | NA | TRBV4-1 | CASSAKGGSYEQYF | TGCGCCAGCAGCGCTAAAGGCGGATCCTACGAGCAGTACTTC
TRBJ2-3 | TRBD2 | 17 | NA | TRBV24-1 | CATSETTSGRTTDTQYF | TGTGCCACCAGTGAGACGACTAGCGGGAGGACCACAGATACGCAGTATTTT
TRBJ2-3 | NA | 18 | few | TRBV2 | CASSEAQVGAYGEGTQYF | TGTGCCAGCAGTGAAGCCCAAGTCGGGGCCTACGGTGAAGGTACGCAGTATTTT
TRBJ2-7 | TRBD1 | 12 | NA | TRBV29-1 | CSSRTGSYEQYF | TGCAGCTCTAGGACAGGGTCGTACGAGCAGTACTTC
TRBJ2-1 | TRBD2 | 14 | NA | TRBV20-1 | CSAGLTSVYNEQFF | TGCAGTGCTGGCCTGACTAGCGTCTACAATGAGCAGTTCTTC
TRBJ2-1 | TRBD1 | 13 | NA | TRBV29-1 | CSVGTGRYNEQFF | TGCAGCGTCGGGACAGGGCGTTACAATGAGCAGTTCTTC
TRBJ2-7 | NA | 13 | few | TRBV27 | CASSLYRNYEQYF | TGTGCCAGCAGTTTATACAGGAACTACGAGCAGTACTTC
TRBJ2-7 | NA | 14 | many | TRBV30 | CAWNDRANSYEQYF | TGTGCCTGGAATGACAGAGCTAACTCCTACGAGCAGTACTTC
TRBJ2-3 | NA | 15 | NA | TRBV29-1 | CSVMQEPSSTDTQYF | TGCAGCGTTATGCAGGAACCTTCTAGCACAGATACGCAGTATTTT
TRBJ2-3 | NA | 13 | NA | TRBV30 | CARTDSNTDTQYF | TGTGCCCGAACGGACTCGAACACAGATACGCAGTATTTT
TRBJ2-1 | NA | 16 | once | TRBV5-1 | CASSLGELSSYNELFF | TGCGCCAGCAGCTTGGGGGAGCTGAGCTCCTACAATGAGCTGTTCTTC
TRBJ1-2 | NA | 14 | NA | TRBV6-2/TRBV6-3 | CASSYRDGPYGYTF | TGTGCCAGCAGTTACCGGGACGGACCCTATGGCTACACCTTC
TRBJ2-7 | TRBD1 | 14 | NA | TRBV27 | CASSFDRVSDEQYF | TGTGCCAGCAGTTTCGACAGGGTGTCCGACGAGCAGTACTTC
TRBJ1-5 | NA | 14 | NA | TRBV2 | CASSNRISDQPQHF | TGTGCCAGCAGTAATAGGATTAGCGATCAGCCCCAGCATTTT
TRBJ2-7 | NA | 13 | NA | TRBV30 | CASSLVDSYEQYF | TGTGCCAGCAGTTTGGTTGACAGCTACGAGCAGTACTTC
TRBJ1-2 | TRBD1 | 14 | NA | TRBV10-1 | CASSPRDRVYGYTF | TGCGCCAGCAGCCCCCGGGACAGAGTCTATGGCTACACCTTC
TRBJ2-2 | TRBD2 | 15 | NA | TRBV4-1 | CASSQDGGGTGELFF | TGCGCCAGCAGCCAAGATGGCGGGGGCACCGGGGAGCTGTTTTTT
TRBJ1-6 | NA | 12 | few | TRBV2 | CASSEEGSPLHF | TGTGCCAGCAGTGAAGAGGGATCACCCCTCCACTTT
TRBJ1-2 | NA | 14 | few | TRBV4-1 | CASSYFEGGSGYTF | TGCGCCAGCAGCTACTTTGAGGGAGGGTCTGGCTACACCTTC
TRBJ2-5 | TRBD2 | 17 | NA | TRBV4-2 | CASSQGLAGGDQETQYF | TGTGCCAGCAGCCAGGGACTAGCGGGGGGTGACCAAGAGACCCAGTACTTC
TRBJ2-3 | NA | 12 | once | TRBV7-2 | CASSSSLETQYF | TGTGCCAGCAGCTCTAGCCTGGAAACGCAGTATTTT
TRBJ2-1 | TRBD2 | 19 | NA | TRBV19 | CASTGGRRNLGFSYNEQFF | TGTGCCAGTACCGGGGGGAGGAGGAATCTGGGGTTTTCCTACAATGAGCAGTTCTTC
TRBJ1-3 | NA | 12 | NA | TRBV5-6 | CASSLAGNTIYF | TGTGCCAGCAGCTTGGCTGGAAACACCATATATTTT
TRBJ2-5 | NA | 12 | NA | TRBV24-1 | CATSDSRQTQYF | TGTGCCACCAGTGATTCACGCCAGACCCAGTACTTC
TRBJ2-7 | TRBD2 | 13 | NA | TRBV29-1 | CSARPSGRYEQYF | TGCAGTGCTAGGCCTAGCGGGAGGTACGAGCAGTACTTC
TRBJ1-2 | TRBD1 | 16 | few | TRBV12-3/TRBV12-4 | CASSHAGQQDSYGYTF | TGTGCCAGCAGCCACGCGGGACAGCAAGATAGCTATGGCTACACCTTC
TRBJ2-2 | NA | 15 | NA | TRBV9 | CASSVRQLNTGELFF | TGTGCCAGCAGCGTACGGCAGCTAAACACCGGGGAGCTGTTTTTT
TRBJ1-4 | NA | 15 | NA | TRBV19 | CASSPGPGALEKLFF | TGTGCCAGTAGTCCGGGACCAGGGGCTCTTGAAAAACTGTTTTTT
TRBJ2-7 | NA | 13 | NA | TRBV6-5 | CASSENRGTEQCF | TGTGCCAGCAGTGAAAATAGGGGCACCGAGCAGTGCTTC
TRBJ1-2 | NA | 11 | NA | TRBV30 | CAWTGDYGYTF | TGTGCCTGGACAGGAGACTATGGCTACACCTTC
TRBJ2-2 | TRBD1 | 16 | NA | TRBV10-1 | CASSLGTVRNTGELFF | TGCGCCAGCAGCCTCGGGACAGTACGTAACACCGGGGAGCTGTTTTTT
TRBJ1-2 | NA | 15 | NA | TRBV7-8 | CASSLVQGANYGYTF | TGTGCCAGCAGCTTAGTTCAGGGAGCTAACTATGGCTACACCTTC
TRBJ2-7 | NA | 13 | few | TRBV5-1 | CASSLSSGDEQYF | TGCGCCAGCAGCTTGAGCTCAGGGGACGAGCAGTACTTC
TRBJ2-5 | NA | 16 | NA | TRBV4-1 | CASSLLTAEIQETQYF | TGCGCCAGCAGCCTCCTCACGGCAGAAATACAAGAGACCCAGTACTTC